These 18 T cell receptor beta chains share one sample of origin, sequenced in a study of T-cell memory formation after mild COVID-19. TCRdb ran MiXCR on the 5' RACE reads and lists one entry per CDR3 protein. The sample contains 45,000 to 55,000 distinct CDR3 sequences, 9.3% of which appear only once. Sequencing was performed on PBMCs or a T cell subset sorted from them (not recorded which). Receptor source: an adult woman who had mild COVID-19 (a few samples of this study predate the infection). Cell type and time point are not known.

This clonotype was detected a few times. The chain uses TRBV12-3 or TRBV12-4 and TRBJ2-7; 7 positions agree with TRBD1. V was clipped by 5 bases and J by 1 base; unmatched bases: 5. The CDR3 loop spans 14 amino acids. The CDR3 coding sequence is TGTGCCAGCAGTACCTGGGACAGTTCCTACGAGCAGTACTTC. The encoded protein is CASSTWDSSYEQYF.

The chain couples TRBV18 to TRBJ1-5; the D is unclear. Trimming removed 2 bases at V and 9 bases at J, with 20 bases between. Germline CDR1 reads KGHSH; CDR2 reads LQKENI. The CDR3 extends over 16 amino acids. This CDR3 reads CASSPAGPAGFVPQHF. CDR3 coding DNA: TGTGCCAGCTCACCAGCCGGTCCCGCGGGATTTGTGCCCCAGCATTTT. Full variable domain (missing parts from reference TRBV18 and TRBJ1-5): NAGVMQNPRHLVRRRGQEARLRCSPMKGHSHVYWYRQLPEEGLKFMVYLQKENIIDESGMPKERFSAEFPKEGPSILRIQQVVRGDSAAYFCASSPAGPAGFVPQHFGDGTRLSIL.

CDR3: CASTLSTGSGANVLTF. CDR3 nucleotides: TGTGCCAGCACCCTATCGACAGGGTCTGGGGCCAACGTCCTGACTTTC. The J gene is TRBJ2-6, the V gene TRBV28, with 7 bases identical to TRBD1. Germline CDR1 and CDR2: MDHEN and SYDVKM. J was trimmed by 1 base and V by 7 bases; bases with no gene match: 7. The CDR3 totals 16 residues. The full variable domain, in which reference TRBV28 and TRBJ2-6 provide the parts outside the CDR3, is DVKVTQSSRYLVKRTGEKVFLECVQDMDHENMFWYRQDPGLGLRLIYFSYDVKMKEKGDIPEGYSVSREKKERFSLILESASTNQTSMYLCASTLSTGSGANVLTFGAGSRLTVL.

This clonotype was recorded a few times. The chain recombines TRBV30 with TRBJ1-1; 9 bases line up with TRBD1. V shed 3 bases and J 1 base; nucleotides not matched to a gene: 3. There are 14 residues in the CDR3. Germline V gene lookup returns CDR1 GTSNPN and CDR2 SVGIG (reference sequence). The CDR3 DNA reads TGTGCCTGGAGAATGGACAGGGGGAACACTGAAGCTTTCTTT. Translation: CAWRMDRGNTEAFF.

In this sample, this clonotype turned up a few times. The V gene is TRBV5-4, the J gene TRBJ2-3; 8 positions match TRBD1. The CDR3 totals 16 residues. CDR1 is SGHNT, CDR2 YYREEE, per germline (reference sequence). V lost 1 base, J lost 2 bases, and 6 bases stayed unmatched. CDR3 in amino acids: CASSLRTGQPTDTQYF. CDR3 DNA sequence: TGTGCCAGCAGCTTGCGGACAGGGCAGCCCACAGATACGCAGTATTTT.

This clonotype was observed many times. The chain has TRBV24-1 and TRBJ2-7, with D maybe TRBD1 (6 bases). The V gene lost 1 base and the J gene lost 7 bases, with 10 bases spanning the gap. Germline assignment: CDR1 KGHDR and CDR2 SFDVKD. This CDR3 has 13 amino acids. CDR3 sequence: CATSDFQGQEQYF. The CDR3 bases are TGTGCCACCAGTGATTTCCAGGGGCAGGAGCAGTACTTC.

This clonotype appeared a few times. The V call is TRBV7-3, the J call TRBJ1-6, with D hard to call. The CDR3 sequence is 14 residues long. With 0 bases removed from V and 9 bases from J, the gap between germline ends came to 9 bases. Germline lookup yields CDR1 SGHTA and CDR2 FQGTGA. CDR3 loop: CASSLTLFGSPLHF. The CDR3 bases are TGTGCCAGCAGCTTAACCCTATTTGGTTCACCCCTCCACTTT. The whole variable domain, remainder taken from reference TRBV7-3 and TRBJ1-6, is GAGVSQTPSNKVTEKGKYVELRCDPISGHTALYWYRQSLGQGPEFLIYFQGTGAADDSGLPNDRFFAVRPEGSVSTLKIQRTERGDSAVYLCASSLTLFGSPLHFGNGTRLTVT.

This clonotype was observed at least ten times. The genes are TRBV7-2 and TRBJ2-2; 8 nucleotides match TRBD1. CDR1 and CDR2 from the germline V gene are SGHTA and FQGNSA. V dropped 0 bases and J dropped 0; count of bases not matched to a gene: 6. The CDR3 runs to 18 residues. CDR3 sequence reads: CASSLAWGTGANTGELFF. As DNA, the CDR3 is TGTGCCAGCAGCTTAGCCTGGGGGACAGGCGCGAACACCGGGGAGCTGTTTTTT. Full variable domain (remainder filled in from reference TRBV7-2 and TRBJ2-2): GAGVSQSPSNKVTEKGKDVELRCDPISGHTALYWYRQSLGQGLEFLIYFQGNSAPDKSGLPSDRFSAERTGGSVSTLTIQRTQQEDSAVYLCASSLAWGTGANTGELFFGEGSRLTVL.

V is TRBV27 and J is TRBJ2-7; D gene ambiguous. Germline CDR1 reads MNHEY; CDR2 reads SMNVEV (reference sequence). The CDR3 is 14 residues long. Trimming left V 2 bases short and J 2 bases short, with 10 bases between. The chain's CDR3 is CASSLRAEAYEQYF. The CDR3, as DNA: TGTGCCAGCAGTTTAAGGGCGGAAGCCTACGAGCAGTACTTC.

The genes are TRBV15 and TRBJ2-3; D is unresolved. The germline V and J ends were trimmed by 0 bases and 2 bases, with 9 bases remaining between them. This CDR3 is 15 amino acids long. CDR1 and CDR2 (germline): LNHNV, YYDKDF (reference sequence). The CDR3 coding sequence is TGTGCCACCAGCAGAGATGGACGCCCCACAGATACGCAGTATTTT. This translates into CATSRDGRPTDTQYF.

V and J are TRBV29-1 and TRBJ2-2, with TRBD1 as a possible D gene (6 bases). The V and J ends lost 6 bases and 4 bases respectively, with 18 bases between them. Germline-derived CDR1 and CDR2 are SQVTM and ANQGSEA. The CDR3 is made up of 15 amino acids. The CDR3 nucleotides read TGCAGCGTGGCACTACGGGACACTCTCACCGGGGAGCTGTTTTTT. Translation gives CSVALRDTLTGELFF.

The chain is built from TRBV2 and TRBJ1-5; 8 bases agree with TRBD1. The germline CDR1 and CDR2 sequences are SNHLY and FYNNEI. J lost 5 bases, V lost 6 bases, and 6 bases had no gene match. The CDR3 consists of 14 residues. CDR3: CASRDRTGYQPQHF. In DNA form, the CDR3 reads TGTGCCAGCAGAGACCGGACAGGGTATCAGCCCCAGCATTTT. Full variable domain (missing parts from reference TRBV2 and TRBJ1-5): EPEVTQTPSHQVTQMGQEVILRCVPISNHLYFYWYRQILGQKVEFLVSFYNNEISEKSEIFDDQFSVERPDGSNFTLKIRSTKLEDSAMYFCASRDRTGYQPQHFGDGTRLSIL.

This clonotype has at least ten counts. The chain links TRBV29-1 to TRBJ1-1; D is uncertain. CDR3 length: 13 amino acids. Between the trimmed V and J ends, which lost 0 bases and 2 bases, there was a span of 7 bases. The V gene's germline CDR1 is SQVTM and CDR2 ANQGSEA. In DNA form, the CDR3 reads TGCAGCGTTGAAGAAGTCTTCAACACTGAAGCTTTCTTT. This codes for CSVEEVFNTEAFF. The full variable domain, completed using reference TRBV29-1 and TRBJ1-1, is SAVISQKPSRDICQRGTSLTIQCQVDSQVTMMFWYRQQPGQSLTLIATANQGSEATYESGFVIDKFPISRPNLTFSTLTVSNMSPEDSSIYLCSVEEVFNTEAFFGQGTRLTVV.

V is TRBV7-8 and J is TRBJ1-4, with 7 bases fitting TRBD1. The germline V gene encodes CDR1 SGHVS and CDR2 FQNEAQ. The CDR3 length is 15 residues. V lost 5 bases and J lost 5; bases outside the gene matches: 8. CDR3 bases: TGTGCCAGCAGCACCAACAGGGGAAAGAATGAAAAACTGTTTTTT. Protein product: CASSTNRGKNEKLFF. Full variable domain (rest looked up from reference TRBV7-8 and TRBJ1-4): GAGVSQSPRYKVAKRGQDVALRCDPISGHVSLFWYQQALGQGPEFLTYFQNEAQLDKSGLPSDRFFAERPEGSVSTLKIQRTQQEDSAVYLCASSTNRGKNEKLFFGSGTQLSVL.

The CDR3 loop reads CASSVEGETQYF. In DNA, the CDR3 is TGTGCCAGTAGTGTGGAGGGAGAGACCCAGTACTTC. The chain is built from TRBV19 and TRBJ2-5; D is possibly TRBD2 (6 bases). The V gene lost 5 bases and the J gene lost 4 bases, with 8 bases spanning the gap. The CDR3 extends over 12 amino acids. Germline V lookup: CDR1 LNHDA, CDR2 SQIVND (reference sequence).

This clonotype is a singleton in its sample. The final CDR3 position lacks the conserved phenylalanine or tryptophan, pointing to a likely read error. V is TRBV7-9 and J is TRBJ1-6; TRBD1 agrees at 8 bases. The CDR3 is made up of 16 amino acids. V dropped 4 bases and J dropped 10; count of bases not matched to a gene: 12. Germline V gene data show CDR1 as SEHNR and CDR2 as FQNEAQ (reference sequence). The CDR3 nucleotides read TGTGCCAGCAGCTCCCTTTGGACAGGGTCGGAGTCACCCCTCCACTCT. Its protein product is CASSSLWTGSESPLHS.

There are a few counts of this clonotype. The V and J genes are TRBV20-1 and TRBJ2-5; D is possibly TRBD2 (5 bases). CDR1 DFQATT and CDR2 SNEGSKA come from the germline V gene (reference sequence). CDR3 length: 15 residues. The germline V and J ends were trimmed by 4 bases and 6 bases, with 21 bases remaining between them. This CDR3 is CSAMAPGRGLQTQYF. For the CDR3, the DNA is TGCAGTGCTATGGCCCCGGGCCGAGGGCTTCAGACCCAGTACTTC.

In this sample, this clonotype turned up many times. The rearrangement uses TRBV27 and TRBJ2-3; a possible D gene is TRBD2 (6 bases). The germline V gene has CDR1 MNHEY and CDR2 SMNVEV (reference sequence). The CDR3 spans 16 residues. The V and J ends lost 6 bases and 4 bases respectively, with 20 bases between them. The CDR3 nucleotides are TGTGCCAGCAGGCTGGAGGCGGGAAGAAGGGCAGATACGCAGTATTTT. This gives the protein CASRLEAGRRADTQYF.